The clone carrying this TCR beta chain came up a few times. Its matching antigen is unknown. Using constant-segment primers, 5'RACE produced TCR alpha and TCR beta cDNA libraries carrying sample barcodes and UMIs. TCRdb recomputed calls from the 5' RACE reads with MiXCR, one row per CDR3 protein. Of 250,000 to 350,000 distinct CDR3 sequences detected, approximately 16% appear once; the ten largest clones hold roughly 22%. The data stem from a study of T-cell memory formation after mild COVID-19. The study, taken as a whole, reports: Researchers could not confirm that second-wave clones peaking on day 37 targeted SARS-CoV-2.

The CDR3 has 14 amino acids. Trimming took off 3 bases at V and 8 bases at J, with 14 bases between the two ends. CDR1 is LGHNA and CDR2 is YSLEER in the germline V gene. The chain recombines TRBV4-3 with TRBJ2-1, with D possibly matching TRBD1 (6 bases). This receptor was identified in a man younger than 35 who had mild COVID-19 (a few samples of this study predate the infection). Cell type and time point are not known. The sequenced sample was PBMCs or a T cell subset sorted from them (not recorded which). DNA for the CDR3: TGCGCCAGCAGCCAGAGCAGGGGAAGGGATGAGCAGTTCTTC. It yields the protein CASSQSRGRDEQFF.